A selection of T cell receptor beta chains follows, all from one sample in a study of cytomegalovirus exposure and HLA in healthy donors. Profiled with immunoSEQ multiplex PCR; TCRdb holds only in-frame clones, not every one. Of about 110,000 clones in the sample, approximately 90% are singletons; the top ten hold less than 2%. Sequencing was done on a sample of PBMCs. The origin of the receptors is a woman in her late teens or twenties in good health and CMV-seropositive. CDR3s include the opening cysteine and the closing phenylalanine or tryptophan. Each record gives: CDR3 length, D gene, V gene, clone size, J gene, CDR3 protein, CDR3 DNA. A D gene is named only where the DNA matches it firmly. Clone size appears in some rows only: once, few, many, or a class for an expanded clone.

>13|-|TRBV7-2|-|TRBJ2-2
CASSLRSTGELFF
TGTGCCAGCAGCTTAAGGAGCACCGGGGAGCTGTTTTTT
>13|-|TRBV6-6|-|TRBJ2-3
CASSYPGPDTQYF
TGTGCCAGCAGTTACCCTGGGCCAGATACGCAGTATTTT
>12|TRBD1|TRBV29-1|-|TRBJ1-2
CSVRQGEYGYTF
TGCAGCGTGAGACAGGGAGAATATGGCTACACCTTC
>14|TRBD1|TRBV6-5|-|TRBJ2-5
CASRISDRDETQYF
TGTGCCAGCAGAATTTCCGACAGGGACGAGACCCAGTACTTC
>13|-|TRBV29-1|-|TRBJ2-3
CSAGREPTDTQYF
TGCAGCGCCGGACGGGAACCCACAGATACGCAGTATTTT
>16|TRBD1|TRBV28|-|TRBJ1-3
CASSLRQGPSGNTIYF
TGTGCCAGCAGCCTCCGACAGGGGCCCTCTGGAAACACCATATATTTT
>15|TRBD1|TRBV19|-|TRBJ1-5
CASRTGGAPNQPQHF
TGTGCCAGTCGCACAGGGGGGGCACCCAATCAGCCCCAGCATTTT
>16|TRBD2|TRBV4-3|-|TRBJ2-3
CASSQDGGFATDTQYF
TGCGCCAGCAGCCAAGACGGGGGGTTCGCCACAGATACGCAGTATTTT
>15|-|TRBV19|-|TRBJ2-1
CASSISPQGTIEQFF
TGTGCCAGTAGTATTTCCCCCCAGGGTACGATTGAGCAGTTCTTC
>15|-|TRBV7-2|-|TRBJ1-5
CASSLTGSSNQPQHF
TGTGCCAGCAGCTTAACAGGGAGTAGCAATCAGCCCCAGCATTTT
>13|-|TRBV29-1|-|TRBJ1-1
CSVEDFQGSEAFF
TGCAGCGTTGAAGATTTCCAGGGTTCTGAAGCTTTCTTT
>13|-|TRBV7-2|-|TRBJ1-6
CASSSPDTSPLHF
TGTGCCAGCAGCTCCCCGGACACTTCACCCCTCCACTTT
>17|TRBD1|TRBV4-1|-|TRBJ2-2
CASSRYRGPSNTGELFF
TGCGCCAGCAGCCGGTACAGGGGGCCCTCGAACACCGGGGAGCTGTTTTTT
>17|TRBD2|TRBV4-2|once|TRBJ2-3
CASSQGGASGSTDTQYF
TGTGCCAGCAGCCAAGGTGGGGCTAGCGGGAGCACAGATACGCAGTATTTT
>13|-|TRBV9|-|TRBJ2-7
CASSVTGSYEQYF
TGTGCCAGCAGCGTCACGGGATCCTACGAGCAGTACTTC
>14|-|TRBV18|once|TRBJ1-2
CASQRTGGDYGYTF
TGTGCCAGCCAGCGGACGGGGGGGGACTATGGCTACACCTTC
>13|TRBD1|TRBV2|-|TRBJ1-5
CASQGASNQPQHF
TGTGCCAGTCAGGGGGCCTCAAATCAGCCCCAGCATTTT
>13|TRBD1|TRBV27|-|TRBJ2-5
CASSLNRGETQYF
TGTGCCAGCAGTTTAAACAGGGGGGAGACCCAGTACTTC
>15|TRBD1|TRBV5-4|-|TRBJ2-5
CASSPTGTGEETQYF
TGTGCCAGCAGCCCAACCGGGACAGGGGAAGAGACCCAGTACTTC
>13|TRBD1|TRBV5-4|-|TRBJ2-7
CASSPQGAYEQYF
TGTGCCAGCAGCCCACAGGGGGCCTACGAGCAGTACTTC
>16|-|TRBV7-9|-|TRBJ1-2
CASSERGNRARNGYTF
TGTGCCAGCAGCGAGCGGGGAAACCGGGCGCGGAATGGCTACACCTTC
>15|TRBD1|TRBV28|few|TRBJ1-2
CASSLGDRANYGYTF
TGTGCCAGCAGTTTGGGGGACAGGGCTAACTATGGCTACACCTTC
>15|TRBD2|TRBV18|once|TRBJ2-1
CASSPRTSGFNEQFF
TGTGCCAGCTCACCACGGACTAGCGGGTTCAATGAGCAGTTCTTC
>14|TRBD1|TRBV28|once|TRBJ1-5
CASSSGQGNQPQHF
TGTGCCAGCAGTTCTGGACAGGGTAATCAGCCCCAGCATTTT
>10|-|TRBV9|once|TRBJ2-1
CASSGDEQFF
TGTGCCAGCAGCGGAGATGAGCAGTTCTTC
>16|-|TRBV19|-|TRBJ1-5
CASSKTGIHSNQPQHF
TGTGCCAGTAGTAAAACAGGGATTCATAGCAATCAGCCCCAGCATTTT
>15|TRBD1|TRBV28|-|TRBJ1-2
CASSSIKQGGYGYTF
TGTGCCAGCAGTTCTATTAAACAGGGGGGCTATGGCTACACCTTC
>17|TRBD1|TRBV28|-|TRBJ1-2
CASGLPLGDRRSRGYTF
TGTGCCAGCGGACTCCCCCTGGGGGACAGACGTTCGAGGGGCTACACCTTC
>16|TRBD2|TRBV25-1|-|TRBJ2-5
CASSDWTSGGVETQYF
TGTGCCAGCAGTGATTGGACTAGCGGGGGCGTAGAGACCCAGTACTTC
>16|-|TRBV28|-|TRBJ1-2
CASSLFRQTPNYGYTF
TGTGCCAGCAGTTTATTTCGACAGACTCCTAACTATGGCTACACCTTC
>15|TRBD1|TRBV9|-|TRBJ1-6
CASSATGTVNSPLHF
TGTGCCAGCAGCGCCACCGGGACAGTAAATTCACCCCTCCACTTT
>13|-|TRBV7-9|-|TRBJ1-1
CASSLAAGREAFF
TGTGCCAGCAGCTTAGCGGCCGGGAGAGAAGCTTTCTTT
>15|TRBD2|TRBV6-6|-|TRBJ2-5
CASRLGLAGPETQYF
TGTGCCAGCAGGCTTGGACTAGCGGGGCCTGAGACCCAGTACTTC
>13|-|TRBV28|-|TRBJ1-6
CASNPLGASPLHF
TGTGCCAGCAACCCGCTTGGGGCCTCACCCCTCCACTTT
>15|-|TRBV7-9|-|TRBJ1-2
CASSSLGRGAEGYTF
TGTGCCAGCAGCTCCCTTGGTCGGGGGGCAGAGGGCTACACCTTC
>16|TRBD1|TRBV9|-|TRBJ1-4
CASSVAPAGGREKLFF
TGTGCCAGCAGCGTAGCTCCGGCAGGGGGACGGGAAAAACTGTTTTTT
>14|-|TRBV29-1|once|TRBJ2-7
CSVDRESAFYEQYF
TGCAGCGTTGACAGGGAAAGTGCGTTCTACGAGCAGTACTTC
>13|-|TRBV6-6|-|TRBJ1-5
CASSHRGLQPQHF
TGTGCCAGCAGTCACCGGGGTCTTCAGCCCCAGCATTTT
>16|-|TRBV27|-|TRBJ2-1
CASSLSAVNTYNEQFF
TGTGCCAGCAGTTTATCGGCAGTGAACACGTACAATGAGCAGTTCTTC
>15|-|TRBV28|-|TRBJ1-3
CASSLYGSSGNTIYF
TGTGCCAGCAGTTTGTACGGTAGCTCTGGAAACACCATATATTTT
>13|-|TRBV18|-|TRBJ1-2
CASSPGESYGYTF
TGTGCCAGCTCCCCGGGGGAATCCTATGGCTACACCTTC
>17|-|TRBV7-8|-|TRBJ2-2
CASSEPLGGANTGELFF
TGTGCCAGCAGCGAGCCGCTTGGCGGGGCGAACACCGGGGAGCTGTTTTTT
>12|-|TRBV28|-|TRBJ2-3
CASSLRSDTQYF
TGTGCCAGCAGTTTGAGGTCAGATACGCAGTATTTT
>15|TRBD1|TRBV7-2|-|TRBJ1-6
CASSTQGLRNSPLHF
TGTGCCAGCAGCACACAGGGGCTCCGGAATTCACCCCTCCACTTT
>17|-|TRBV9|-|TRBJ2-2
CASSPRSLAKNTGELFF
TGTGCCAGCAGCCCCAGGAGCCTAGCGAAGAACACCGGGGAGCTGTTTTTT